These T cell receptor beta chains were read from a single sample in a study of blood T cell repertoires in COVID-19. Method: immunoSEQ multiplex PCR; TCRdb's copy keeps in-frame clones and lacks some. The profile covers around 460,000 clones, with 85% to 90% appearing a single time and more than 0.7% taken by the ten largest. The sample consisted of peripheral blood. These receptors were taken from a man between 18 and 29 years old with COVID-19, enrolled during active disease. The CDR3 runs from the conserved cysteine through the conserved F or W. The order of the fields is clone size, D gene, J gene, V gene, CDR3 protein, CDR3 DNA. The D gene is left open where the match is weak. Clone size is shown for a subset of rows, as once, few, many or a class of expanded clone.

clone_size: -
d_call: -
j_call: TRBJ2-5
v_call: TRBV14
cdr3_aa: CASSQERYGETQYF
cdr3_nt: TGTGCCAGCAGCCAAGAACGGTACGGAGAGACCCAGTACTTC

clone_size: -
d_call: TRBD1
j_call: TRBJ1-4
v_call: TRBV10-3
cdr3_aa: CAIRDPGQGENEKLFF
cdr3_nt: TGTGCCATCAGAGATCCCGGACAGGGGGAAAATGAAAAACTGTTTTTT

clone_size: -
d_call: -
j_call: TRBJ2-7
v_call: TRBV6-5
cdr3_aa: CASSLFDRSEQYF
cdr3_nt: TGTGCCAGCAGCTTATTCGACAGGTCCGAGCAGTACTTC

clone_size: few
d_call: -
j_call: TRBJ1-6
v_call: TRBV7-9
cdr3_aa: CASSQPTGSSSYNSPLHF
cdr3_nt: TGTGCCAGCAGCCAACCGACAGGTTCGAGCTCCTATAATTCACCCCTCCACTTT

clone_size: -
d_call: TRBD2
j_call: TRBJ2-3
v_call: TRBV24-1
cdr3_aa: CASGPAGEIDTQYF
cdr3_nt: TGTGCCTCCGGCCCAGCGGGAGAAATAGATACGCAGTATTTT

clone_size: many
d_call: -
j_call: TRBJ2-7
v_call: TRBV2
cdr3_aa: CASTRQVGYEQYF
cdr3_nt: TGTGCCAGCACCAGACAGGTAGGGTACGAGCAGTACTTC

clone_size: once
d_call: -
j_call: TRBJ1-5
v_call: TRBV18
cdr3_aa: CASSPLDRGSQPQHF
cdr3_nt: TGTGCCAGCTCACCTTTAGACCGAGGGAGTCAGCCCCAGCATTTT

clone_size: -
d_call: TRBD2
j_call: TRBJ2-5
v_call: TRBV27
cdr3_aa: CASSFVAGGLETQYF
cdr3_nt: TGTGCCAGCAGTTTCGTAGCGGGGGGGCTCGAGACCCAGTACTTC

clone_size: -
d_call: TRBD1
j_call: TRBJ2-7
v_call: TRBV6-5
cdr3_aa: CASSLGTGSYEQYF
cdr3_nt: TGTGCCAGCAGTCTCGGGACAGGGTCCTACGAGCAGTACTTC

clone_size: -
d_call: TRBD2
j_call: TRBJ2-1
v_call: TRBV19
cdr3_aa: CASTRTGGPGKSEQFF
cdr3_nt: TGTGCCAGTACGAGGACGGGAGGGCCGGGGAAGTCTGAGCAGTTCTTC

clone_size: -
d_call: TRBD1
j_call: TRBJ1-2
v_call: TRBV7-9
cdr3_aa: CASSLRQGDYTF
cdr3_nt: TGTGCCAGCAGCCTGCGACAGGGTGACTACACCTTC

clone_size: -
d_call: TRBD1
j_call: TRBJ2-5
v_call: TRBV12-5
cdr3_aa: CASGLGQGRETQYF
cdr3_nt: TGTGCTAGTGGCCTGGGACAGGGTAGGGAGACCCAGTACTTC

clone_size: -
d_call: TRBD2
j_call: TRBJ2-2
v_call: TRBV15
cdr3_aa: CATSREAAGAGELFF
cdr3_nt: TGTGCCACCAGCAGAGAGGCGGCGGGGGCCGGGGAGCTGTTTTTT

clone_size: -
d_call: -
j_call: TRBJ2-7
v_call: TRBV7-9
cdr3_aa: CASSLVGAPYEQYF
cdr3_nt: TGTGCCAGCAGCTTAGTAGGAGCCCCCTACGAGCAGTACTTC

clone_size: -
d_call: -
j_call: TRBJ1-2
v_call: TRBV30
cdr3_aa: CAWVILGGFDYGYTF
cdr3_nt: TGTGCCTGGGTAATACTTGGAGGGTTCGACTATGGCTACACCTTC

clone_size: -
d_call: -
j_call: TRBJ2-5
v_call: TRBV3-1/TRBV3-2
cdr3_aa: CASSHSPGAKETQYF
cdr3_nt: TGTGCCAGCAGCCACTCCCCGGGTGCCAAAGAGACCCAGTACTTC

clone_size: -
d_call: TRBD1
j_call: TRBJ1-5
v_call: TRBV20-1
cdr3_aa: CSASPGQGGYQPQHF
cdr3_nt: TGCAGTGCTAGTCCGGGACAGGGGGGATATCAGCCCCAGCATTTT

clone_size: -
d_call: -
j_call: TRBJ2-7
v_call: TRBV27
cdr3_aa: CASSLDWRTNYEQYF
cdr3_nt: TGTGCCAGCAGTTTAGATTGGCGGACTAATTACGAGCAGTACTTC

clone_size: -
d_call: -
j_call: TRBJ2-3
v_call: TRBV12-5
cdr3_aa: CASGSQTRDITDTQYF
cdr3_nt: TGTGCTAGTGGTTCCCAAACCCGGGACATCACAGATACGCAGTATTTT

clone_size: -
d_call: -
j_call: TRBJ1-4
v_call: TRBV6-5
cdr3_aa: CASTKGRGEKLFF
cdr3_nt: TGTGCCAGCACCAAGGGTAGGGGAGAAAAACTGTTTTTT

clone_size: few
d_call: TRBD2
j_call: TRBJ2-7
v_call: TRBV29-1
cdr3_aa: CSAGTSGLFYEQYF
cdr3_nt: TGCAGCGCCGGGACTAGCGGGCTCTTCTACGAGCAGTACTTC

clone_size: -
d_call: -
j_call: TRBJ1-1
v_call: TRBV29-1
cdr3_aa: CSVGGLRRDTEAFF
cdr3_nt: TGCAGCGTTGGAGGACTCAGGAGGGACACTGAAGCTTTCTTT

clone_size: once
d_call: -
j_call: TRBJ2-5
v_call: TRBV2
cdr3_aa: CASSEGRSQETQYF
cdr3_nt: TGTGCCAGCAGTGAGGGCAGGTCACAAGAGACCCAGTACTTC

clone_size: -
d_call: -
j_call: TRBJ1-1
v_call: TRBV2
cdr3_aa: CASRERRGFLGGAFF
cdr3_nt: TGTGCCAGCAGGGAAAGAAGAGGATTCCTGGGGGGAGCTTTCTTT

clone_size: -
d_call: -
j_call: TRBJ2-5
v_call: TRBV21-1
cdr3_aa: CASSKVRPEGETQYF
cdr3_nt: TGTGCCAGCAGCAAAGTAAGGCCCGAGGGAGAGACCCAGTACTTC

clone_size: -
d_call: -
j_call: TRBJ1-4
v_call: TRBV19
cdr3_aa: CASGWGFTGSEEKLFF
cdr3_nt: TGTGCCAGCGGGTGGGGATTCACAGGGTCAGAAGAAAAACTGTTTTTT

clone_size: -
d_call: -
j_call: TRBJ2-3
v_call: TRBV13
cdr3_aa: CASSSFGTSTDTQYF
cdr3_nt: TGTGCCAGCAGTTCCTTCGGGACAAGCACAGATACGCAGTATTTT

clone_size: -
d_call: -
j_call: TRBJ2-1
v_call: TRBV30
cdr3_aa: CAYLPGDLGNEQFF
cdr3_nt: TGTGCCTACCTGCCGGGAGATTTGGGGAATGAGCAGTTCTTC

clone_size: -
d_call: -
j_call: TRBJ1-6
v_call: TRBV6-2/TRBV6-3
cdr3_aa: CASSYRPLRGLSSPLHF
cdr3_nt: TGTGCCAGCAGCTATAGACCGTTAAGGGGCCTTAGTTCACCCCTCCACTTT

clone_size: -
d_call: TRBD2
j_call: TRBJ2-2
v_call: TRBV29-1
cdr3_aa: CSVRKRGEGTGELFF
cdr3_nt: TGCAGCGTTCGGAAGCGGGGGGAGGGCACCGGGGAGCTGTTTTTT

clone_size: -
d_call: TRBD2
j_call: TRBJ2-5
v_call: TRBV30
cdr3_aa: CAWRLGLAGAETQYF
cdr3_nt: TGTGCCTGGCGGTTGGGACTAGCGGGAGCAGAGACCCAGTACTTC

clone_size: -
d_call: TRBD1
j_call: TRBJ1-2
v_call: TRBV29-1
cdr3_aa: CSVEDSGQLYGYTF
cdr3_nt: TGCAGCGTTGAAGATTCGGGACAGCTCTATGGCTACACCTTC

clone_size: -
d_call: -
j_call: TRBJ1-1
v_call: TRBV9
cdr3_aa: CASSPSGVLNTEAFF
cdr3_nt: TGTGCCAGCAGCCCTTCAGGGGTCCTGAACACTGAAGCTTTCTTT

clone_size: -
d_call: TRBD1
j_call: TRBJ1-4
v_call: TRBV5-1
cdr3_aa: CASSRDRVATNEKLFF
cdr3_nt: TGCGCCAGCAGCCGTGACAGGGTTGCAACTAATGAAAAACTGTTTTTT

clone_size: -
d_call: -
j_call: TRBJ1-2
v_call: TRBV12-3/TRBV12-4
cdr3_aa: CASSLSWSHGYTF
cdr3_nt: TGTGCCAGCAGTCTATCCTGGTCACATGGCTACACCTTC

clone_size: few
d_call: TRBD2
j_call: TRBJ2-1
v_call: TRBV24-1
cdr3_aa: CATSDLHLAGGPDEQFF
cdr3_nt: TGTGCCACCAGTGATTTGCATCTAGCGGGAGGACCCGATGAGCAGTTCTTC

clone_size: -
d_call: TRBD2
j_call: TRBJ2-1
v_call: TRBV7-6
cdr3_aa: CASSLDGAWSGGADNEQFF
cdr3_nt: TGTGCCAGCAGCTTAGATGGCGCCTGGAGCGGGGGGGCCGACAATGAGCAGTTCTTC

clone_size: -
d_call: TRBD1
j_call: TRBJ1-1
v_call: TRBV5-4
cdr3_aa: CASSFGIGDRRRGTEAFF
cdr3_nt: TGTGCCAGCAGCTTTGGAATAGGGGACAGGCGGCGGGGGACTGAAGCTTTCTTT

clone_size: -
d_call: -
j_call: TRBJ1-5
v_call: TRBV18
cdr3_aa: CASSPQKGLNQPQHF
cdr3_nt: TGTGCCAGCTCACCACAAAAGGGACTCAATCAGCCCCAGCATTTT

clone_size: -
d_call: TRBD2
j_call: TRBJ2-2
v_call: TRBV9
cdr3_aa: CASRAGLAGGPAGELFF
cdr3_nt: TGTGCCAGCAGAGCCGGACTAGCGGGGGGGCCGGCCGGGGAGCTGTTTTTT

clone_size: -
d_call: TRBD1
j_call: TRBJ2-1
v_call: TRBV6-5
cdr3_aa: CASSTSGQGYNEQFF
cdr3_nt: TGTGCCAGCAGTACCTCGGGACAGGGCTACAATGAGCAGTTCTTC

clone_size: -
d_call: TRBD1
j_call: TRBJ2-7
v_call: TRBV3-1/TRBV3-2
cdr3_aa: CASSQGDRPSYEQYF
cdr3_nt: TGTGCCAGCAGCCAGGGGGACAGACCCTCCTACGAGCAGTACTTC

clone_size: -
d_call: -
j_call: TRBJ2-3
v_call: TRBV5-6
cdr3_aa: CASSLLGRGDTQYF
cdr3_nt: TGTGCCAGCAGCTTGTTGGGCAGGGGAGATACGCAGTATTTT

clone_size: -
d_call: -
j_call: TRBJ2-3
v_call: TRBV24-1
cdr3_aa: CATSDPRGRTDTQYF
cdr3_nt: TGTGCCACCAGTGACCCCAGGGGACGGACAGATACGCAGTATTTT

clone_size: -
d_call: -
j_call: TRBJ2-3
v_call: TRBV7-2
cdr3_aa: CASSWRASGLPDTQYF
cdr3_nt: TGTGCCAGCAGCTGGAGGGCCAGCGGGCTCCCAGATACGCAGTATTTT

clone_size: -
d_call: -
j_call: TRBJ2-5
v_call: TRBV24-1
cdr3_aa: CATSDPSDQGSETQYF
cdr3_nt: TGTGCCACCAGTGATCCCTCCGACCAGGGGAGTGAGACCCAGTACTTC

clone_size: -
d_call: -
j_call: TRBJ2-2
v_call: TRBV5-6
cdr3_aa: CASSLLGQGTGELFF
cdr3_nt: TGTGCCAGCAGCCTACTTGGGCAGGGGACCGGGGAGCTGTTTTTT

clone_size: -
d_call: TRBD2
j_call: TRBJ2-1
v_call: TRBV9
cdr3_aa: CASSVDSGSFNEQFF
cdr3_nt: TGTGCCAGCAGCGTAGATAGCGGGAGTTTTAATGAGCAGTTCTTC

clone_size: -
d_call: -
j_call: TRBJ2-3
v_call: TRBV11-2
cdr3_aa: CASSLESGYEDTQYF
cdr3_nt: TGTGCCAGCAGCTTGGAGTCAGGGTACGAGGATACGCAGTATTTT

clone_size: -
d_call: TRBD2
j_call: TRBJ2-2
v_call: TRBV5-1
cdr3_aa: CASSLGGLAGGATGELFF
cdr3_nt: TGCGCCAGCAGCTTGGGGGGACTAGCGGGAGGAGCGACCGGGGAGCTGTTTTTT

clone_size: -
d_call: -
j_call: TRBJ1-4
v_call: TRBV5-1
cdr3_aa: CASSWGGATNEKLFF
cdr3_nt: TGCGCCAGCAGCTGGGGGGGCGCAACTAATGAAAAACTGTTTTTT